These 29 T cell receptor beta chains were sequenced from one sample in a study of identical twins. TCRdb redid the calling of the 5' RACE reads with MiXCR, one entry per CDR3 protein. The table includes some 460,000 distinct CDR3 sequences, 12% to 15% detected once. The same data also contributed to another study, on yellow fever vaccine responses in identical twins.

Material: CD4+ T cells sorted from blood. These receptors all come from a woman in her late teens or twenties in good health.

Only a few counts were recorded for this clonotype. V and J are TRBV28 and TRBJ1-5; no reliable D call. CDR3 size: 12 residues. The V end was cut by 5 bases, the J end by 3 bases, with 5 bases between. Looked up from germline, CDR1 is MDHEN and CDR2 is SYDVKM. The CDR3 reads CASSPFNQPQHF. CDR3 bases: TGTGCCAGCAGTCCCTTCAATCAGCCCCAGCATTTT.

This clonotype has just a few counts. The rearrangement links TRBV15 to TRBJ2-7, with D possibly TRBD2 on 5 matching bases. The CDR3 has 13 amino acids. Germline V gives CDR1 LNHNV, CDR2 YYDKDF (reference sequence). With 0 bases removed from V and 11 bases from J, the gap between germline ends came to 14 bases. The DNA for the CDR3 is TGTGCCACCAGCAGAGAAGGTCGGGGATCTAAGTACTTC. Residues: CATSREGRGSKYF.

This clonotype was observed a handful of times. The V and J genes are TRBV11-2 and TRBJ2-7; TRBD2 matches 7 bases. Germline trimming cut 5 bases from V and 0 bases from J; bases unmatched to any gene: 4. The CDR3 is 14 amino acids. Per germline, CDR1 SGHAT and CDR2 FQNNGV. In DNA, the CDR3 is TGTGCCAGCAGCGTCCGGGACTACTCCTACGAGCAGTACTTC. Translation gives CASSVRDYSYEQYF.

This clonotype occurred a few times. The chain joins TRBV28 to TRBJ2-7; 11 nucleotides line up with TRBD2. The trim removed 4 bases at V and 2 bases at J, leaving 7 bases unmatched. The CDR3 contains 16 residues. CDR1 is MDHEN and CDR2 is SYDVKM in the germline V gene. This chain's CDR3 is CASSSPSGRTTYEQYF. Here the CDR3 DNA reads TGTGCCAGCAGTTCCCCTAGCGGGAGGACAACCTACGAGCAGTACTTC.

This clonotype was seen only a few times. The chain carries TRBV15 and TRBJ1-1; 11 bases map to TRBD1. Germline-derived CDR1 and CDR2 are LNHNV and YYDKDF (reference sequence). V shed 1 base and J 4 bases; nucleotides not matched to a gene: 8. The length of the CDR3 is 17 residues. The DNA of the CDR3 is TGTGCCACCAGCAGAGTACCGGGACAGGGGGAAGGCACTGAAGCTTTCTTT. Translation: CATSRVPGQGEGTEAFF.

The chain carries TRBV12-3 or TRBV12-4 and TRBJ2-7, with no clear D. This CDR3 has 13 amino acids. Trimming removed 5 bases at V and 5 bases at J, with 13 bases between. The CDR3 DNA follows: TGTGCCAGCAGTCTAACACAACCGAACGAGCAGTACTTC. Encoded protein: CASSLTQPNEQYF.

In DNA form, the CDR3 reads TGTGCCAGCAGACCACCCGGATGGTACGAGCAGTACTTC. Translating gives CASRPPGWYEQYF. The V call is TRBV12-3 or TRBV12-4, the J call TRBJ2-7; D remains unclear. This CDR3 has 13 amino acids. The V and J ends lost 6 bases and 4 bases respectively, with 13 bases between them.

This clonotype was seen more than once but under ten times. The chain is built from TRBV29-1 and TRBJ2-3; 9 nucleotides agree with TRBD2. This CDR3 spans 17 amino acids. In germline, CDR1 is SQVTM, CDR2 ANQGSEA. With 4 bases clipped from V and 0 bases from J, the junction kept 11 bases outside the gene matches. CDR3 bases: TGCAGCGTTGTGTGGGGGACTAGCATCGCTAGCACAGATACGCAGTATTTT. It codes for CSVVWGTSIASTDTQYF.

This clonotype turned up a few times. V is TRBV10-3 and J is TRBJ2-7, with a weak D call TRBD2 (6 bases). Per germline, CDR1 ENHRY and CDR2 SYGVKD. V was clipped by 2 bases and J by 3 bases, with 8 bases between them. The CDR3 contains 13 residues. CDR3 in DNA: TGTGCCATCAGTGAGGCGGGGTTCTACGAGCAGTACTTC. Protein: CAISEAGFYEQYF.

This clonotype was picked up a small number of times. J is TRBJ2-6 and V is TRBV6-1; no definite D call. Trimming pared 10 bases from V and 4 bases from J, leaving 17 bases between. Germline V CDR1 and CDR2: MNHNS, SASEGT. The CDR3 runs to 15 residues. CDR3 DNA: TGTGCCACCGGCGGTAGGGCGAGGGGGGCCAACGTCCTGACTTTC. The encoded protein is CATGGRARGANVLTF.

V is TRBV6-5 and J is TRBJ1-6; 11 bases line up with TRBD1. This CDR3 region has 12 residues. Trimming cost V 10 bases and J 9 bases; bases outside gene matches: 2. CDR1 is MNHEY and CDR2 is SVGAGI in the germline V gene. CDR3 sequence: CATGTGGSPLHF. The CDR3, as DNA: TGTGCCACCGGGACAGGGGGTTCACCCCTCCACTTT.

This clonotype appeared a few times. This chain connects TRBV20-1 to TRBJ1-5; D not certain. CDR3 length: 13 residues. CDR1 and CDR2 from the germline V gene are DFQATT and SNEGSKA (reference sequence). Trimming shortened V by 6 bases and J by 2 bases, and 11 bases separated the two germline ends. The CDR3 DNA reads as TGCAGTGCGGCCCCCGGGGGCAATCAGCCCCAGCATTTT. It specifies CSAAPGGNQPQHF.

This rearrangement joins TRBV3-1 to TRBJ1-2; D not resolved. Germline CDR1 LGHDT, CDR2 YNNKEL (reference sequence). Trimming removed 2 bases at V and 8 bases at J, with 15 bases between. CDR3 length equals 14 residues. CDR3 region: CASSQYKTREGYTF. CDR3 nucleotide sequence: TGTGCCAGCAGCCAATATAAGACAAGAGAAGGCTACACCTTC.

The table lists this clonotype with a few counts. This chain joins TRBV20-1 and TRBJ1-2; no clear D. This CDR3 spans 14 amino acids. Germline V CDR1 and CDR2: DFQATT, SNEGSKA (reference sequence). V lost 3 bases and J lost 5, with 16 bases in between. The CDR3 loop reads CSASHLANGYGYTF. CDR3 sequence (DNA): TGCAGTGCTAGTCATTTGGCCAACGGATATGGCTACACCTTC.

This rearrangement joins TRBV7-3 to TRBJ2-3; no firm D call. CDR1 SGHTA and CDR2 FQGTGA come from the germline V gene. V dropped 5 bases and J dropped 6 bases, with 18 bases sitting between them. The length of the CDR3 is 15 residues. The CDR3 nucleotides are TGTGCCAGCAGCCCGCTCGCGCTGACTGGGGATACGCAGTATTTT. Translation gives CASSPLALTGDTQYF.

V and J are TRBV24-1 and TRBJ2-1; TRBD2 agrees at 7 bases. Germline lookup yields CDR1 KGHDR and CDR2 SFDVKD. There are 17 residues in the CDR3. The J segment lost 7 bases and the V segment lost 5 bases, leaving 16 bases of the junction unmatched. The CDR3 reads CATSGGPLGGGGNEQFF. The CDR3, as DNA: TGTGCCACCAGTGGGGGCCCTCTTGGGGGGGGAGGGAATGAGCAGTTCTTC.

This clonotype was detected only a few times. The genes are TRBV10-3 and TRBJ2-1; 8 bases fit TRBD2. The CDR3 runs to 13 residues. CDR1 and CDR2 (germline): ENHRY, SYGVKD. After removal of 10 bases from V and 3 bases from J, the junction contained 5 bases not matched to a gene. The CDR3: CASTSGFYNEQFF. DNA of the CDR3: TGTGCCAGTACTAGCGGTTTCTACAATGAGCAGTTCTTC.

This clonotype was picked up many times. The rearrangement joins TRBV7-9 to TRBJ2-2; D not certain. Germline CDR1 and CDR2: SEHNR and FQNEAQ (reference sequence). The CDR3 sequence is 14 residues long. The germline V and J ends were trimmed by 1 base and 5 bases, with 8 bases remaining between them. This chain's CDR3 is CASSLVGSTGELFF. The CDR3 nucleotides read TGTGCCAGCAGCTTAGTAGGCTCAACCGGGGAGCTGTTTTTT.

CDR3 amino acids: CASSYSTGKAGGPLTDTQYF. The CDR3 DNA reads TGTGCCAGCAGTTACTCGACAGGGAAAGCGGGAGGGCCTCTAACAGATACGCAGTATTTT. This chain links TRBV6-2 or TRBV6-3 with TRBJ2-3, with 10 bases that match TRBD2. Germline V gene sequence: CDR1 MNHEY, CDR2 SVGEGT. J gave up 3 bases and V 0 bases, and 15 bases lay outside the gene matches. The CDR3 consists of 20 residues.

The gene calls are TRBV5-1 and TRBJ2-2, with D possibly matching TRBD2 (6 bases). V shed 1 base and J shed 0 bases, with 10 bases lying between them. Per germline, CDR1 SGHRS and CDR2 YFSETQ. CDR3 length: 16 residues. This CDR3 reads CASSLISGANTGELFF. The CDR3 DNA is TGCGCCAGCAGCTTGATATCGGGGGCGAACACCGGGGAGCTGTTTTTT.

This clonotype was recorded at least ten times. The chain is built from TRBV5-1 and TRBJ2-1, with unresolved D. Germline V CDR1 and CDR2: SGHRS, YFSETQ. This CDR3 comprises 14 residues. Trimming removed 1 base from V and 8 bases from J, with 13 bases in between. DNA for the CDR3: TGCGCCAGCAGCTTGCGGCAGGCGCAACATGAGCAGTTCTTC. Its protein is CASSLRQAQHEQFF.

The chain recombines TRBV28 with TRBJ2-7; the match to TRBD1 covers 9 bases. This CDR3 spans 17 amino acids. V lost 9 bases, J lost 4 bases, and 19 bases stayed unmatched. CDR1 is MDHEN, CDR2 SYDVKM, per germline. The CDR3 spells CASTIGIKTGGFYEQYF. The CDR3 DNA reads as TGTGCCAGTACAATTGGCATCAAGACAGGGGGGTTTTACGAGCAGTACTTC.

The CDR3 nucleotides read TGTGCCAGCAATCAGGGGGTCGGGGAGCTGTTTTTT. Translated, it gives CASNQGVGELFF. This chain connects TRBV11-2 to TRBJ2-2, with 7 bases that match TRBD1. Trimming took 7 bases from V and 7 from J; bases not matched to a gene: 3. Germline V CDR1 and CDR2: SGHAT, FQNNGV. The CDR3 consists of 12 residues.

The chain combines TRBV5-5 with TRBJ2-5, with D unresolved. The CDR3 loop spans 12 amino acids. V lost 4 bases and J lost 2, with 6 bases in between. The V gene's germline CDR1 is SGHKS and CDR2 YYEKEE (reference sequence). CDR3 sequence reads: CASSIQQETQYF. CDR3 coding DNA: TGTGCCAGCAGCATACAGCAAGAGACCCAGTACTTC.

Only a few counts were recorded for this clonotype. V is TRBV28 and J is TRBJ1-5, with D uncertain. This CDR3 contains 17 residues. Germline loops: CDR1 MDHEN, CDR2 SYDVKM. V dropped 5 bases and J dropped 2 bases, with 19 bases sitting between them. The chain's CDR3 is CASSPMQRRLGNQPQHF. The CDR3 DNA sequence: TGTGCCAGCAGTCCCATGCAGAGACGGCTAGGCAATCAGCCCCAGCATTTT.

This clonotype turned up a few times. The chain carries TRBV5-1 and TRBJ2-3; possible D gene TRBD1, 5 bases. V lost 9 bases to trimming and J lost 2 bases, with 19 bases between them. The CDR3 runs to 15 residues. The germline V gene has CDR1 SGHRS and CDR2 YFSETQ. CDR3 sequence reads: CATSPQGLLTDTQYF. For the CDR3, the DNA is TGCGCCACTTCACCGCAGGGATTACTCACAGATACGCAGTATTTT.

Only a few counts were recorded for this clonotype. This chain uses TRBV20-1 with TRBJ1-1; TRBD1 is a possible D gene (6 bases). Germline values: CDR1 DFQATT, CDR2 SNEGSKA (reference sequence). Trimming pared 4 bases from V and 4 bases from J, leaving 13 bases between. This CDR3 has 13 amino acids. The CDR3 DNA reads TGCAGTGCTATCGCAGGGGCGCGCACTGAAGCTTTCTTT. It encodes CSAIAGARTEAFF.

This clonotype was picked up a small number of times. The V call is TRBV12-3 or TRBV12-4, the J call TRBJ2-7, with 9 bases fitting TRBD1. This CDR3 has 15 amino acids. Trimming took 6 bases from V and 3 from J; bases not matched to a gene: 9. For the CDR3, the DNA is TGTGCCAGCAGCCTAAGGGACAGGGAAAGCTACGAGCAGTACTTC. The encoded protein is CASSLRDRESYEQYF.

The rearrangement uses TRBV12-3 or TRBV12-4 and TRBJ2-3; 7 bases match TRBD1. The CDR3 consists of 16 residues. The V segment lost 6 bases and the J segment 8 bases; nucleotides outside the gene matches: 17. CDR3 DNA: TGTGCCAGCAGACCTTCCGGGACAGAGGGCGCGGGTACGCAGTATTTT. Protein product: CASRPSGTEGAGTQYF.